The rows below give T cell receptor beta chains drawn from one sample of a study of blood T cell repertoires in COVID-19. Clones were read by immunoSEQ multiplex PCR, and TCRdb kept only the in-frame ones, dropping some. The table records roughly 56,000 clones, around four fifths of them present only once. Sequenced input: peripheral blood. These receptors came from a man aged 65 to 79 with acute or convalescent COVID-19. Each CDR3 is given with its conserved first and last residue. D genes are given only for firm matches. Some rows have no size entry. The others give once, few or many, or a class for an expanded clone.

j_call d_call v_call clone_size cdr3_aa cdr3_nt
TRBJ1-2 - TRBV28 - CASSFNNNYGYTF TGTGCCAGCAGTTTTAACAACAACTATGGCTACACCTTC
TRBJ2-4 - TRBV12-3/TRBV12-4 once CASSPSAKNIQYF TGTGCCAGCAGTCCCTCGGCCAAAAACATTCAGTACTTC
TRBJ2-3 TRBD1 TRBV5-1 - CASSQDRVSADTQYF TGCGCCAGCAGCCAGGACAGGGTGAGCGCAGATACGCAGTATTTT
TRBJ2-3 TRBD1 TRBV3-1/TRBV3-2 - CASSPGTAEEDTQYF TGTGCCAGCAGCCCCGGGACAGCCGAGGAAGATACGCAGTATTTT
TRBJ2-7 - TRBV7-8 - CASSRSFEQYF TGTGCCAGCAGCCGCAGTTTCGAGCAGTACTTC
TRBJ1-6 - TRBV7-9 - CASSLEVGAVNSPLHF TGTGCCAGCAGCTTAGAGGTGGGGGCAGTTAATTCACCCCTCCACTTT
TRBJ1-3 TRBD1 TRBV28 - CASSPIQGAGNTIYF TGTGCCAGCAGCCCTATACAGGGGGCTGGAAACACCATATATTTT
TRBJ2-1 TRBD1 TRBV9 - CASSVVDRGFNEQFF TGTGCCAGCAGCGTAGTGGACAGGGGTTTTAATGAGCAGTTCTTC
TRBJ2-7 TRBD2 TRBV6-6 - CASSYIAGLGEQYF TGTGCCAGCAGTTACATAGCGGGCCTGGGCGAGCAGTACTTC
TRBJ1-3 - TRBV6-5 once CASSDRLKGHTIYF TGTGCCAGCAGCGACAGGCTTAAGGGGCACACCATATATTTT
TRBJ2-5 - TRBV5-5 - CASSLRGGQETQYF TGTGCCAGCAGCTTGAGGGGGGGCCAAGAGACCCAGTACTTC
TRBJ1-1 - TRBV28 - CASSYLRVFDPEAFF TGTGCCAGCAGCTATTTGCGGGTATTCGACCCTGAAGCTTTCTTT
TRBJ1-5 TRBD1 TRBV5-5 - CASSLQGGNQPQHF TGTGCCAGCAGCTTGCAGGGGGGCAATCAGCCCCAGCATTTT
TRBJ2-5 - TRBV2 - CASSGRDQETQYF TGTGCCAGCAGCGGGCGGGACCAAGAGACCCAGTACTTC
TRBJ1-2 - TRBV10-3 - CAISGGGGYTF TGTGCCATCAGTGGAGGGGGAGGCTACACCTTC
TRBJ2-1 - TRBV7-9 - CASSLAGTRNEQFF TGTGCCAGCAGTTTAGCCGGGACAAGGAATGAGCAGTTCTTC